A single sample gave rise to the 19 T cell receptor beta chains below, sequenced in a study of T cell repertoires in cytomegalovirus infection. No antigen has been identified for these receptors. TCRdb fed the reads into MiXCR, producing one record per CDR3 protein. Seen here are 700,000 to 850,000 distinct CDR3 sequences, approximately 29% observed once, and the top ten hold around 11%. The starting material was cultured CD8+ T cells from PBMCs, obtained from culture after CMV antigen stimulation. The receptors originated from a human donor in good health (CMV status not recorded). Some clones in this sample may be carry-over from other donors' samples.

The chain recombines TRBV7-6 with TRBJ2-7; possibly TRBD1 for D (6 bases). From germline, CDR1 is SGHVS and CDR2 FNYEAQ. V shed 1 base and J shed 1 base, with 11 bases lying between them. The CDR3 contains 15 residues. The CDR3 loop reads CASSLVQGASYEQYF. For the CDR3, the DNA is TGTGCCAGCAGCTTAGTACAGGGCGCGTCCTACGAGCAGTACTTC.

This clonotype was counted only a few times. CDR3 sequence reads: CASSERGIQRRDSGYTF. The CDR3 DNA reads TGTGCCAGCAGTGAGAGAGGGATCCAGAGGAGGGACTCTGGCTACACCTTC. V gene TRBV2 combines with J gene TRBJ1-2; tentative D call: TRBD1 (5 bases). V was pared by 3 bases and J by 7 bases, with 24 bases between. The germline V gene has CDR1 SNHLY and CDR2 FYNNEI. CDR3 length equals 17 residues.

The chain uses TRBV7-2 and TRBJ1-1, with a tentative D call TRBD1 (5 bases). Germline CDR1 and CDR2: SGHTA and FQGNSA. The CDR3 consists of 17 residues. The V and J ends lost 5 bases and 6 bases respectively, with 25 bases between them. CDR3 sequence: CASSAPRGPLRGAEAFF. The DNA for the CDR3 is TGTGCCAGCAGCGCCCCTCGGGGCCCTTTGAGGGGCGCTGAAGCTTTCTTT.

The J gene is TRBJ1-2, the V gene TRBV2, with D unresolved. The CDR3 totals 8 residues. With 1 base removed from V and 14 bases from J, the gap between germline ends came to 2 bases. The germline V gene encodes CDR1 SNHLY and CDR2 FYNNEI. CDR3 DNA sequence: TGTGCCAGCAGTGAAGAGACCTTC. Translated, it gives CASSEETF.

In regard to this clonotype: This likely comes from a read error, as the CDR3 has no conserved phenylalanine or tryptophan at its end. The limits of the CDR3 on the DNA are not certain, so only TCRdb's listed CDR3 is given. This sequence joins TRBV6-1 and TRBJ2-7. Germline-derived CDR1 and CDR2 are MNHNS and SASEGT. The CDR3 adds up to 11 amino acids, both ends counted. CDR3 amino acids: CASSDGYFKHP.

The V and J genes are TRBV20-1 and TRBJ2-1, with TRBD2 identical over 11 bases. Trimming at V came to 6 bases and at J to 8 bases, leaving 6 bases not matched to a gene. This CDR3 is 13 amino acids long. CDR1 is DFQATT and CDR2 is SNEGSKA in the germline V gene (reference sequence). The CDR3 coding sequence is TGCAGTGCCTCTAGCGGGGGGCGGGATGAGCAGTTCTTC. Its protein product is CSASSGGRDEQFF.

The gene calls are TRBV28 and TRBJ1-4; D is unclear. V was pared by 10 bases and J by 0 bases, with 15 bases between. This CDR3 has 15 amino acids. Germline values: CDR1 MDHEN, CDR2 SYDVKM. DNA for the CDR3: TGTGCCACCTTGCAGGCCTTCGCAACTAATGAAAAACTGTTTTTT. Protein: CATLQAFATNEKLFF. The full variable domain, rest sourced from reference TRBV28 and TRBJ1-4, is DVKVTQSSRYLVKRTGEKVFLECVQDMDHENMFWYRQDPGLGLRLIYFSYDVKMKEKGDIPEGYSVSREKKERFSLILESASTNQTSMYLCATLQAFATNEKLFFGSGTQLSVL.

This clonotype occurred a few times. The chain's CDR3 is CASFPGRVTDTQYF. The CDR3, as DNA: TGTGCCAGCTTCCCGGGGAGGGTCACAGATACGCAGTATTTT. V is TRBV27 and J is TRBJ2-3, with 7 nucleotides matching TRBD2. V shed 8 bases and J 2 bases; nucleotides not matched to a gene: 7. Germline loops: CDR1 MNHEY, CDR2 SMNVEV (reference sequence). CDR3 size: 14 residues.

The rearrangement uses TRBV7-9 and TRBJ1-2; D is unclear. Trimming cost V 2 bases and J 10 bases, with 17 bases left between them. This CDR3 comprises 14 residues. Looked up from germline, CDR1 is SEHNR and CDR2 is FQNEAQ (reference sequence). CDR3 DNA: TGTGCCAGCAGCTTACCCTCCGTAGTGCCCGACTACACCTTC. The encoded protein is CASSLPSVVPDYTF.

CDR3 amino acids: CASSPLGQPEQFF. Here the CDR3 DNA reads TGTGCCAGCAGCCCCCTTGGACAGCCTGAGCAGTTCTTC. The chain couples TRBV13 to TRBJ2-1, with TRBD1 as a possible D gene (6 bases). Germline CDR1 PRHDT, CDR2 FYEKMQ (reference sequence). The CDR3 loop spans 13 amino acids. Trimming took 5 bases from V and 9 from J, leaving 14 bases between them. The whole variable domain, filled in from reference TRBV13 and TRBJ2-1, reads AAGVIQSPRHLIKEKRETATLKCYPIPRHDTVYWYQQGPGQDPQFLISFYEKMQSDKGSIPDRFSAQQFSDYHSELNMSSLELGDSALYFCASSPLGQPEQFFGPGTRLTVL.

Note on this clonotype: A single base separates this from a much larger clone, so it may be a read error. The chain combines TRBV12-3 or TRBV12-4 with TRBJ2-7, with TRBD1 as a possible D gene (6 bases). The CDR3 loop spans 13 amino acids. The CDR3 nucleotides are TGTGCCAACAGTTTAAGGGGGACCTACGAGCAGTACTTC. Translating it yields CANSLRGTYEQYF.

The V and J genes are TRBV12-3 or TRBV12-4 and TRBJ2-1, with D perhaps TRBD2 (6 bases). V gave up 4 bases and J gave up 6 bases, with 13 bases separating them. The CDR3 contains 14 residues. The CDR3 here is CASSSPAGGNEQFF. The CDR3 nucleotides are TGTGCCAGCAGTTCCCCAGCGGGCGGCAATGAGCAGTTCTTC.

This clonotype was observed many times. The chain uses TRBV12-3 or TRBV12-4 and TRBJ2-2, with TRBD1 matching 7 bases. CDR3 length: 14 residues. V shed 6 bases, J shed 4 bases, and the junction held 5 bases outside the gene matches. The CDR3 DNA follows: TGTGCCAGCAGCCAGACAGGGCCCACCGGGGAGCTGTTTTTT. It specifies CASSQTGPTGELFF.

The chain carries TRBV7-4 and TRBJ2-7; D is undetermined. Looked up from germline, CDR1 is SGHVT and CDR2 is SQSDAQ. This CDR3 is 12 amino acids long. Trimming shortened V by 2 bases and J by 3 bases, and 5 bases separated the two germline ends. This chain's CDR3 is CASSLLFYEQYF. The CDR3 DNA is TGTGCCAGCAGCTTATTATTCTACGAGCAGTACTTC.

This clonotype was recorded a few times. CDR3 amino acids: CASQAGGASYGYTF. In DNA, the CDR3 is TGTGCCAGCCAGGCGGGGGGCGCATCGTATGGCTACACCTTC. J is TRBJ1-2 and V is TRBV6-6; TRBD1 might be the D (6 bases). Germline lookup yields CDR1 MNHNY and CDR2 SVGAGI (reference sequence). V lost 8 bases to trimming and J lost 5 bases, with 18 bases between them. The CDR3 is 14 residues long.

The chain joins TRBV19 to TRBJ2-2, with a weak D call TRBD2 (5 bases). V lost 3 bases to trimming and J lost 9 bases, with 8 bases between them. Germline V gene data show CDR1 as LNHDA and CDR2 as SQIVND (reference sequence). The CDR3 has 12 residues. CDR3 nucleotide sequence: TGTGCCAGTAGTATCGAGGGCCGGGAGCTGTTTTTT. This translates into CASSIEGRELFF.

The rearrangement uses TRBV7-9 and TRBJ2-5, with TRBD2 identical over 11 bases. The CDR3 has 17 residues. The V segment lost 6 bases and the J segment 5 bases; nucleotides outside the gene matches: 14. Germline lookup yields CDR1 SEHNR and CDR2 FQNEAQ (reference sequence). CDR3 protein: CASRGTSGTTQRETQYF. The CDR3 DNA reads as TGTGCCAGCAGGGGGACTAGCGGAACCACCCAACGGGAGACCCAGTACTTC.

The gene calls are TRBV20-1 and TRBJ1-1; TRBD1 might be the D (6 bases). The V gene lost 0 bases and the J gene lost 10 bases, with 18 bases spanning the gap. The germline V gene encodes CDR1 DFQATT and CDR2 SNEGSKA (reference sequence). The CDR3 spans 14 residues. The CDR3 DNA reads TGCAGTGCTAGAGAGGGGGGACACCAGGCCGGAGCTTTCTTT. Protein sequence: CSAREGGHQAGAFF.

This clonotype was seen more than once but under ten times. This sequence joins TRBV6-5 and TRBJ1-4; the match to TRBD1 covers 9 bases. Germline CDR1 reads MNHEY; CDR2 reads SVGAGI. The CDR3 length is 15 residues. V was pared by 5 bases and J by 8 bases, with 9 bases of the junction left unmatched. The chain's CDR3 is CASSRGTGKHEKLFF. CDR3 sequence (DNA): TGTGCCAGCAGTCGCGGGACAGGGAAACACGAAAAACTGTTTTTT.